This T cell receptor (beta chain) was captured in a study of shared clonotypes between healthy human individuals. Notes on the study in general: Lower generation probabilities were found for non-shared clonotypes than for those shared by all four donors.

TCRdb's copy holds only in-frame clones and misses some; the assay was immunoSEQ multiplex PCR. This repertoire shows under 1,100,000 clones, roughly 74% found once; its top ten account for roughly 0.55%. This clone has only a few counts. The antigen remains unidentified. The sample contains more than one DNA sequence encoding this CDR3. V was pared by 0 bases and J by 5 bases, with 5 bases between. Germline CDR1 and CDR2: SGHRS and YFSETQ. This CDR3 spans 13 amino acids. The receptor was isolated from a man between 18 and 29 years old in good health. Some clones in this sample may be carry-over from other donors' samples. Material for sequencing was memory CD4+ T cells from PBMCs. As for subset: CD45RA-negative fraction. The chain joins TRBV5-1 to TRBJ1-4; D is undetermined. Here the CDR3 DNA reads TGCGCCAGCAGCTTGGGAGGGAATGAAAAACTGTTTTTT. Its protein is CASSLGGNEKLFF.